The clone carrying this T cell receptor (beta chain) has at least ten counts. The junction had 3 bases not matched to a gene; V was cut back by 4 bases and J by 2 bases. The CDR3 is 17 residues long. The entry originates in a study of early T cells in non-severe SARS-CoV-2 infection. Unique molecular identifiers tagged individual cDNA molecules. TCRdb analysed the 5' RACE reads with MiXCR anew, one entry per CDR3 protein. The table lists tens of thousands of distinct CDR3 sequences, 10% of them singletons, with about 5% in the top ten. This chain links TRBV12-3 or TRBV12-4 with TRBJ2-6; 12 nucleotides align to TRBD1. The clonotype was recovered from an adult who was a healthcare worker with PCR-confirmed SARS-CoV-2 infection or an uninfected control (not recorded which). Input material: whole blood. As DNA, the CDR3 is TGTGCCAGCAGTTCCCGGGACAGGGGGCCTGGGGCCAACGTCCTGACTTTC. Amino acid sequence: CASSSRDRGPGANVLTF.